The source of this TCR beta chain is a study of T cells expressing NK-cell markers. Study-level information: With respect to HCMV, seven of the eight sequenced donors were seropositive, and one was seronegative. General study points: Whether expanded NKG2C+ T cell clones recognized HCMV stayed uncertain. CD8+ T cells in over five donors included dominant NKG2C+ clonotypes at about 1.0-7.5%.

TCRdb reprocessed the 5' RACE reads; each CDR3 protein has one entry and no DNA is given. The sample table includes about 460,000 distinct CDR3 sequences. Germline CDR1 and CDR2: DFQATT and SNEGSKA (reference sequence). The CDR3 is 12 residues long. Concerning this clonotype: The antigen remains unidentified.

The sequence derives from a woman aged 50 to 60 in good health. The sequencing input was blood T cells: a sorted CD56 or NKG2C T cell subset, CD4+ or CD8+ T cells, or bulk PBMC T cells (not recorded which). The V gene is TRBV20-1, the J gene TRBJ2-7. CDR3 sequence reads: CSARGVSREQYF.